Following are 2 T cell receptor beta chains from one sample sequenced in a study of blood T cell repertoires in COVID-19. Sequencing used immunoSEQ multiplex PCR; TCRdb keeps in-frame clones, though not all of them. The sample includes around 50,000 clones, around four fifths of them seen just once. The sample was peripheral blood. The receptor set was obtained from a human donor in a cohort sampled during active COVID-19.

V and J are TRBV3-1 (or the pseudogene TRBV3-2) and TRBJ1-1; 12 bases agree with TRBD1. The germline gives CDR1 LGHDT, CDR2 YNNKEL (reference sequence). The CDR3 spans 14 residues. V lost 8 bases, J lost 5 bases, and 6 bases stayed unmatched. Written as DNA, the CDR3 is TGTGCCAGCGGGACAGGGGGCCTGGGAACTGAAGCTTTCTTT. Protein: CASGTGGLGTEAFF.

The chain employs TRBV5-4 and TRBJ2-7, with TRBD2 matching over 8 bases. This CDR3 comprises 15 residues. After removal of 4 bases from V and 0 bases from J, the junction contained 6 bases not matched to a gene. CDR1 and CDR2 (germline): SGHNT, YYREEE (reference sequence). The CDR3 reads CASSQSGGLSYEQYF. The CDR3, as DNA: TGTGCCAGCAGCCAAAGCGGGGGCCTCTCCTACGAGCAGTACTTC.